This passage covers 31 T cell receptor beta chains from one sample sequenced in a study of blood T cell repertoires in COVID-19. Using immunoSEQ multiplex PCR, the repertoire was profiled, and TCRdb retains in-frame clones only, with some absent. Of some 220,000 clones in the sample, 83% were seen once. Sequencing input: peripheral blood. These receptors all come from a human donor in a cohort sampled during active COVID-19.

This clone was detected many times. The chain carries TRBV3-1 (or the pseudogene TRBV3-2) and TRBJ1-1, with 7 bases aligning to TRBD1. The germline V gene has CDR1 LGHDT and CDR2 YNNKEL (reference sequence). This CDR3 spans 15 amino acids. V lost 0 bases and J lost 4; bases outside the gene matches: 5. CDR3 in amino acids: CASSQERGRVTEAFF. The CDR3 DNA reads TGTGCCAGCAGCCAAGAAAGGGGGCGGGTCACTGAAGCTTTCTTT.

This sequence joins TRBV11-2 and TRBJ2-3, with TRBD2 matching 12 bases. V shed 4 bases, J shed 2 bases, and the junction held 13 bases outside the gene matches. Germline V CDR1 and CDR2: SGHAT, FQNNGV. This CDR3 comprises 19 residues. In DNA, the CDR3 is TGTGCCAGCAGCTCGTTGACTAGCGGGAGAGATCTAGTCACAGATACGCAGTATTTT. Translation gives CASSSLTSGRDLVTDTQYF.

The chain employs TRBV27 and TRBJ2-7; D is unresolved. The ends were cut back, 3 bases at V and 6 bases at J, with 6 bases in the middle. The germline gives CDR1 MNHEY, CDR2 SMNVEV (reference sequence). CDR3 size: 11 residues. The CDR3 protein is CASSFLSEQYF. In DNA form, the CDR3 reads TGTGCCAGCAGTTTTCTCTCCGAGCAGTACTTC.

Judged by abundance, this clone is medium-sized. This chain joins TRBV27 and TRBJ2-1; D is ambiguous. There are 11 residues in the CDR3. Germline CDR1 is MNHEY and CDR2 is SMNVEV (reference sequence). V was pared by 3 bases and J by 10 bases, with 7 bases between. The CDR3 DNA follows: TGTGCCAGCAGTTTGGGCAACGAGCAGTTCTTC. This translates into CASSLGNEQFF.

V is TRBV28 and J is TRBJ2-7, with D possibly TRBD1 on 6 matching bases. V lost 5 bases to trimming and J lost 0 bases, with 14 bases between them. Germline loops: CDR1 MDHEN, CDR2 SYDVKM. This CDR3 has 15 residues. The chain's CDR3 is CASSPPGTPSYEQYF. In nucleotides, the CDR3 is TGTGCCAGCAGTCCCCCCGGGACACCCTCCTACGAGCAGTACTTC.

CDR3 coding DNA: TGTGCCAGCAGTTTTGGTCGCCGGAGGTCAACAGATACGCAGTATTTT. It is translated as CASSFGRRRSTDTQYF. V gene TRBV28 combines with J gene TRBJ2-3, with D perhaps TRBD2 (5 bases). The CDR3 spans 16 residues. Between the trimmed V and J ends, which lost 3 bases and 3 bases, there was a span of 16 bases. Germline V CDR1 and CDR2: MDHEN, SYDVKM. Using reference TRBV28 and TRBJ2-3 for the parts outside the CDR3, the full variable domain is DVKVTQSSRYLVKRTGEKVFLECVQDMDHENMFWYRQDPGLGLRLIYFSYDVKMKEKGDIPEGYSVSREKKERFSLILESASTNQTSMYLCASSFGRRRSTDTQYFGPGTRLTVL.

A remark on this clone: One junction end disagrees with the germline gene, perhaps due to a read error. The chain uses TRBV7-7 and TRBJ2-3; TRBD1 matches at 12 bases. CDR1 is SSHAT, CDR2 FNYEAQ, per germline (reference sequence). CDR3 length: 16 residues. The CDR3 DNA reads TGTGCTAGCAGCCCCGGGACAGGGGGCTCTGTTGATACGCAGTATTTT. This encodes CASSPGTGGSVDTQYF.

This clone was observed a handful of times. This sequence joins TRBV5-4 and TRBJ1-2; maybe TRBD1 (6 bases). The length of the CDR3 is 13 residues. Germline CDR1 reads SGHNT; CDR2 reads YYREEE (reference sequence). The V and J ends lost 4 bases and 8 bases respectively, with 15 bases between them. CDR3 bases: TGTGCCAGCAGCAATACAGGGTCTGGGGGCTACACCTTC. As protein: CASSNTGSGGYTF. The entire variable domain, with the rest obtained from reference TRBV5-4 and TRBJ1-2, is as follows: ETGVTQSPTHLIKTRGQQVTLRCSSQSGHNTVSWYQQALGQGPQFIFQYYREEENGRGNFPPRFSGLQFPNYSSELNVNALELDDSALYLCASSNTGSGGYTFGSGTRLTVV.

V and J are TRBV10-3 and TRBJ2-7; D is uncertain. V lost 5 bases, J lost 3 bases, and 8 bases lay in between. The CDR3 runs to 12 residues. Per the germline V gene, CDR1 is ENHRY and CDR2 is SYGVKD. In DNA, the CDR3 is TGTGCCATCAGTTTACTGAGCTACGAGCAGTACTTC. Amino acids: CAISLLSYEQYF.

The J gene is TRBJ1-1, the V gene TRBV19; D is unresolved. The CDR3 length is 14 residues. The germline V gene encodes CDR1 LNHDA and CDR2 SQIVND (reference sequence). Trimming took off 4 bases at V and 1 base at J, with 10 bases between the two ends. CDR3 in amino acids: CASSTEGKNTEAFF. CDR3 nucleotide sequence: TGTGCCAGTAGTACCGAGGGTAAGAACACTGAAGCTTTCTTT.

This clone showed up just once. This sequence joins TRBV5-8 and TRBJ1-3, with D tentatively TRBD1 (5 bases). The CDR3 is 13 amino acids. Trimming cost V 9 bases and J 8 bases, with 18 bases left between them. CDR1 is SGHTS, CDR2 YDEGEE, per germline. The CDR3 DNA is TGTGCCAACCAGTTCAGGGTAAGGGACACCATATATTTT. Its translation is CANQFRVRDTIYF.

The chain recombines TRBV6-5 with TRBJ2-7; D is unclear. The CDR3 runs 14 residues. Trimming stripped 7 bases from V and 0 bases from J, with 13 bases between. Per germline, CDR1 MNHEY and CDR2 SVGAGI. DNA for the CDR3: TGTGCCAGCACCCCGGCAGGCGTCTCCTACGAGCAGTACTTC. This sequence encodes CASTPAGVSYEQYF.

The rearrangement links TRBV7-2 to TRBJ2-7; 8 bases fit TRBD2. After removal of 5 bases from V and 4 bases from J, the junction contained 16 bases not matched to a gene. This CDR3 has 17 amino acids. Germline lookup yields CDR1 SGHTA and CDR2 FQGNSA. CDR3 residues: CASSRGSGSGSKYEQYF. CDR3 coding DNA: TGTGCCAGCAGCAGGGGTTCGGGGAGCGGGAGTAAATACGAGCAGTACTTC.

CDR3 region: CASSPSVAGANTGELFF. As DNA, the CDR3 is TGCGCCAGCAGCCCGTCGGTAGCGGGAGCGAACACCGGGGAGCTGTTTTTT. The chain recombines TRBV5-1 with TRBJ2-2; 9 positions match TRBD2. The V gene end was trimmed by 4 bases and the J gene end by 0 bases; junction bases not matched to a gene: 7. Per germline, CDR1 SGHRS and CDR2 YFSETQ. The CDR3 sequence is 17 residues long. Combining the CDR3 with reference TRBV5-1 and TRBJ2-2 gives the whole variable domain KAGVTQTPRYLIKTRGQQVTLSCSPISGHRSVSWYQQTPGQGLQFLFEYFSETQRNKGNFPGRFSGRQFSNSRSEMNVSTLELGDSALYLCASSPSVAGANTGELFFGEGSRLTVL.

The chain uses TRBV7-9 and TRBJ2-5; 11 positions agree with TRBD1. Germline values: CDR1 SEHNR, CDR2 FQNEAQ (reference sequence). The CDR3 sequence is 15 residues long. J was trimmed by 4 bases and V by 6 bases; bases with no gene match: 7. The CDR3: CASSSDRGPRETQYF. Written as DNA, the CDR3 is TGTGCCAGCAGTTCGGACAGGGGGCCGCGAGAGACCCAGTACTTC.

This clone was seen a single time. The chain employs TRBV5-4 and TRBJ2-4; 7 bases match TRBD1. CDR3 length: 16 residues. Trimming cost V 2 bases and J 0 bases; bases outside gene matches: 5. Germline-derived CDR1 and CDR2 are SGHNT and YYREEE (reference sequence). CDR3 DNA: TGTGCCAGCAGCTTACAGGGACAGATAGCCAAAAACATTCAGTACTTC. This translates into CASSLQGQIAKNIQYF. The complete variable domain, with remaining parts taken from reference TRBV5-4 and TRBJ2-4, reads ETGVTQSPTHLIKTRGQQVTLRCSSQSGHNTVSWYQQALGQGPQFIFQYYREEENGRGNFPPRFSGLQFPNYSSELNVNALELDDSALYLCASSLQGQIAKNIQYFGAGTRLSVL.

The chain carries TRBV28 and TRBJ2-7, with D unresolved. Germline CDR1 reads MDHEN; CDR2 reads SYDVKM. V lost 5 bases and J 3 bases, leaving 5 bases between the germline ends. The length of the CDR3 is 11 residues. The CDR3, as DNA: TGTGCCAGCAGTCCAAACTACGAGCAGTACTTC. It translates to CASSPNYEQYF.

V gene TRBV6-5 combines with J gene TRBJ1-5, with TRBD1 identical over 9 bases. V gave up 5 bases and J gave up 7 bases; unmatched junction bases: 9. CDR1 and CDR2 (germline): MNHEY, SVGAGI. The CDR3 has 15 amino acids. CDR3 protein: CASSPGTGTWQPQHF. CDR3 DNA sequence: TGTGCCAGCAGTCCCGGGACAGGGACGTGGCAGCCCCAGCATTTT.

The rearrangement joins TRBV7-9 to TRBJ2-7; possibly TRBD1 for D (5 bases). V was pared by 2 bases and J by 5 bases, with 25 bases between. Germline-derived CDR1 and CDR2 are SEHNR and FQNEAQ (reference sequence). There are 18 residues in the CDR3. The CDR3 spells CASSLKIRLGGQGDEQYF. The CDR3 region has the DNA TGTGCCAGCAGCTTAAAGATCCGGTTAGGCGGTCAGGGCGACGAGCAGTACTTC.

The chain combines TRBV2 with TRBJ2-5; unclear D gene. With 3 bases removed from V and 2 bases from J, the gap between germline ends came to 7 bases. The CDR3 loop spans 13 amino acids. CDR1 and CDR2 from the germline V gene are SNHLY and FYNNEI. The CDR3 here is CASSETLQETQYF. The CDR3 bases are TGTGCCAGCAGTGAGACACTTCAAGAGACCCAGTACTTC. The entire variable domain, with the rest obtained from reference TRBV2 and TRBJ2-5, is as follows: EPEVTQTPSHQVTQMGQEVILRCVPISNHLYFYWYRQILGQKVEFLVSFYNNEISEKSEIFDDQFSVERPDGSNFTLKIRSTKLEDSAMYFCASSETLQETQYFGPGTRLLVL.

J is TRBJ1-1 and V is TRBV7-6, with D unclear. V shed 5 bases and J shed 0 bases, with 10 bases lying between them. The CDR3 contains 14 residues. Germline V gives CDR1 SGHVS, CDR2 FNYEAQ. This CDR3 reads CASSPQAMNTEAFF. DNA for the CDR3: TGTGCCAGCAGCCCCCAAGCCATGAACACTGAAGCTTTCTTT.

The rearrangement uses TRBV3-1 (or the pseudogene TRBV3-2) and TRBJ1-6, with 7 bases identical to TRBD1. The germline V gene encodes CDR1 LGHDT and CDR2 YNNKEL (reference sequence). The CDR3 is made up of 14 amino acids. With V trimmed by 0 bases and J by 10 bases, 3 bases remained unmatched. In DNA form, the CDR3 reads TGTGCCAGCAGCCAAGATGGGACAGTCTCACCCCTCCACTTT. It translates to CASSQDGTVSPLHF.

The CDR3 sequence is CASTLPGETQYF. CDR3 bases: TGTGCCAGCACGCTACCGGGAGAGACCCAGTACTTC. J is TRBJ2-5 and V is TRBV27; the D is unclear. The CDR3 length is 12 residues. V was clipped by 7 bases and J by 4 bases, with 10 bases between them. Germline values: CDR1 MNHEY, CDR2 SMNVEV (reference sequence).

This chain uses TRBV6-4 with TRBJ1-2, with TRBD1 matching 8 bases. The V and J ends lost 6 bases and 4 bases, in that order; junction bases with no gene match: 4. Germline loops: CDR1 MRHNA, CDR2 SNTAGT. The CDR3 runs to 13 residues. CDR3 in DNA: TGTGCCAGCAGCGCAGGGACAGGCTATGGCTACACCTTC. Residues: CASSAGTGYGYTF.

V and J are TRBV6-5 and TRBJ2-3, with 7 nucleotides matching TRBD2. Germline V gives CDR1 MNHEY, CDR2 SVGAGI. This CDR3 comprises 16 residues. The J segment lost 2 bases and the V segment lost 0 bases, leaving 5 bases of the junction unmatched. This CDR3 reads CASSYSGGPPTDTQYF. Here the CDR3 DNA reads TGTGCCAGCAGTTACTCGGGAGGGCCTCCCACAGATACGCAGTATTTT.

This clone was counted once. V usage is TRBV9 and J usage is TRBJ1-1, with 8 bases fitting TRBD1. After removal of 4 bases from V and 5 bases from J, the junction contained 13 bases not matched to a gene. This CDR3 is built from 16 residues. Germline V lookup: CDR1 SGDLS, CDR2 YYNGEE. This chain's CDR3 is CASSPAGWNRGTEAFF. Written as DNA, the CDR3 is TGTGCCAGCAGCCCTGCGGGATGGAACAGGGGGACTGAAGCTTTCTTT.

V gene TRBV24-1 combines with J gene TRBJ2-7; 7 bases are a match to TRBD1. Germline V gene data show CDR1 as KGHDR and CDR2 as SFDVKD. The ends lost 4 bases at V and 9 bases at J; junction bases unmatched: 11. This CDR3 is built from 14 residues. The DNA for the CDR3 is TGTGCCACCAGTGACCCCGGGACAGTCATTGGGCAGTACTTC. It translates to CATSDPGTVIGQYF.

Note on this clone: The same CDR3 also results from other DNA sequences found in this sample. The V call is TRBV28, the J call TRBJ2-5, with D tentatively TRBD1 (6 bases). Per germline, CDR1 MDHEN and CDR2 SYDVKM. V gave up 4 bases and J gave up 5 bases, with 11 bases separating them. The CDR3 contains 13 residues. This CDR3 is CASSSQGRETQYF. The CDR3 DNA sequence: TGTGCCAGCAGTTCACAGGGTCGGGAGACCCAGTACTTC.

V and J are TRBV11-2 and TRBJ2-7; TRBD1 matches at 7 bases. V trimming: 6 bases; J trimming: 2 bases; junction bases outside the gene matches: 4. The CDR3 runs to 13 residues. Looked up from germline, CDR1 is SGHAT and CDR2 is FQNNGV. DNA for the CDR3: TGTGCCAGCAGTACTGACAGGGCCTACGAGCAGTACTTC. It codes for CASSTDRAYEQYF.

The J gene is TRBJ2-1, the V gene TRBV29-1; the match to TRBD1 covers 7 bases. The CDR3 covers 12 residues. Per the germline V gene, CDR1 is SQVTM and CDR2 is ANQGSEA. V was clipped by 7 bases and J by 6 bases; unmatched bases: 6. DNA of the CDR3: TGCAGCGCTCGAACAGGGGCCAATGAGCAGTTCTTC. Protein sequence: CSARTGANEQFF.

V is TRBV7-3 and J is TRBJ2-2; 8 bases are a match to TRBD2. This CDR3 comprises 16 residues. V lost 6 bases to trimming and J lost 5 bases; unmatched junction nucleotides: 11. Germline V gives CDR1 SGHTA, CDR2 FQGTGA. CDR3 amino acids: CASSWGASGSTGELFF. The CDR3, as DNA: TGTGCCAGCAGTTGGGGGGCTAGCGGGTCAACCGGGGAGCTGTTTTTT.